This note documents a single TCR beta chain sequence. The table came from immunoSEQ multiplex PCR; TCRdb's copy has only in-frame clones and leaves some out. Among about 24,000 clones, over 75% were seen once, and the ten largest hold roughly a tenth. Germline CDR1 reads SGHVS; CDR2 reads FNYEAQ. This CDR3 has 15 residues. V was trimmed by 8 bases and J by 3 bases, leaving 20 bases between them. This entry belongs to a study of OX40 agonist ivuxolimab in advanced cancers. The V call is TRBV7-6, the J call TRBJ2-7; weak D call: TRBD1 (5 bases). This specimen consisted of CD4+ or CD8+ T cells sorted from blood, obtained in a trial of the OX40 agonist ivuxolimab. This clonotype was obtained from an adult with an advanced solid tumor such as melanoma, head and neck, liver or kidney cancer. CDR3 loop: CASSKGYGLYYEQYF. The CDR3 DNA reads as TGTGCCAGCTCGAAGGGGTATGGTTTGTACTACGAGCAGTACTTC.